This T cell receptor beta chain originates from a study of blood T cell repertoires in COVID-19. The authors' processing: Estimation of nucleated cell counts was performed using reference gene primer amplification. Sequencing was performed with immunoSEQ multiplex PCR; in TCRdb, only in-frame clones are kept and a portion is missing. The V and J calls and the clone size are those of that table, but D and trimming were determined from the DNA. The repertoire has 150,000 to 200,000 clones, roughly 84% of them found once; the top ten carry approximately 14%. Worth noting for this clone: The sample contains more than one DNA sequence encoding this CDR3.

The germline V gene encodes CDR1 GTSNPN and CDR2 SVGIG (reference sequence). The trim removed 0 bases at V and 1 base at J, leaving 0 bases unmatched. This CDR3 spans 14 amino acids. Those enrolled, adults aged roughly 18 to 89 years, came from some 25 US areas. Donors were grouped by their self-reported clinical history. Recovered status in Cohort 3 required two negative PCRs, clearance, or symptom resolution. The sample comprised PBMCs or T cells enriched from blood (not recorded which). The clonotype comes from a man aged 45-60 years who had recovered from COVID-19. This sequence joins TRBV30 and TRBJ1-1; 9 bases agree with TRBD1. The CDR3 DNA reads as TGTGCCTGGAGTGTGGGACAGGGGAACACTGAAGCTTTCTTT. This sequence encodes CAWSVGQGNTEAFF.